This T cell receptor (beta chain) originates from a study of blood T cell repertoires in COVID-19. Overall study context: Donors in the United States, Italy and Spain gave samples during acute or convalescent COVID-19.

Sequencing was performed with immunoSEQ multiplex PCR; in TCRdb, only in-frame clones are kept and a portion is missing. The sample has about 210,000 clones, 88% seen once. This CDR3 comprises 15 residues. Germline V gene sequence: CDR1 GTSNPN, CDR2 SVGIG (reference sequence). Trimming removed 2 bases from V and 4 bases from J; junction bases left unmatched: 7. The chain couples TRBV30 to TRBJ2-1, with 8 bases fitting TRBD2. Input material: peripheral blood. The receptor's source is a young man with active or convalescent COVID-19. CDR3 sequence: CAWSSQLAVYNEQFF. The CDR3 nucleotides are TGTGCCTGGAGTTCCCAACTAGCGGTGTACAATGAGCAGTTCTTC.